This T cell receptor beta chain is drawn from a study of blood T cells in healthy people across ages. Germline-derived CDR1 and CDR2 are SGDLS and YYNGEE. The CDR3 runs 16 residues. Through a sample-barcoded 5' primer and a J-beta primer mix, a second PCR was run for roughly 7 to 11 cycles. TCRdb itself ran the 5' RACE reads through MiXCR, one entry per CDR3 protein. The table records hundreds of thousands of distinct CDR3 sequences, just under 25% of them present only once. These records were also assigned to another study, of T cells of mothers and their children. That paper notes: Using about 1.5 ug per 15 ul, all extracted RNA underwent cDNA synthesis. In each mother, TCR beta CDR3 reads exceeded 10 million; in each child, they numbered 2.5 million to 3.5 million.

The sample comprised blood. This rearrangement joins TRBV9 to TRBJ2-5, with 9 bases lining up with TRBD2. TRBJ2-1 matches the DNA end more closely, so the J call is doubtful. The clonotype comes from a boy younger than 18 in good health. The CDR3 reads CASSQRGGRANNEQFF. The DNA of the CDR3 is TGTGCCAGCAGCCAGCGGGGCGGGAGGGCAAACAATGAGCAGTTCTTC.